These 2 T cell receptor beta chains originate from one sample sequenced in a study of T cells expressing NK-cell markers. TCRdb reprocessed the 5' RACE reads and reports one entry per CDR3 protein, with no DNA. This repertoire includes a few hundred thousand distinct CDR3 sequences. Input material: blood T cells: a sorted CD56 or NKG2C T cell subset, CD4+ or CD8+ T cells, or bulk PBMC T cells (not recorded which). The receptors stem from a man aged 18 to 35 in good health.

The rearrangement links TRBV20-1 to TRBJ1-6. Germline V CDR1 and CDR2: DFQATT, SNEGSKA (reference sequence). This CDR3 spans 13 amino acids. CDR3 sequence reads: CSAGDQGGSPLHF.

The CDR3 reads CSARDRSDRFYNEQFF. The chain joins TRBV20-1 to TRBJ2-1; TCRdb names TRBD1, which stays unverified in the absence of DNA. CDR3 size: 16 residues. Germline V gene lookup returns CDR1 DFQATT and CDR2 SNEGSKA (reference sequence).